This passage covers 17 T cell receptor beta chains from one sample sequenced in a study of spatial heterogeneity in lung cancer. TCRdb itself ran the 5' RACE reads through MiXCR, one entry per CDR3 protein. The sample includes some 78,000 distinct CDR3 sequences, approximately 8.1% of them seen just once. The time point is: sample taken at primary tumor resection. The sequences come from PBMCs, collected at surgery. The source of these receptors is a male donor with early-stage non-small cell lung cancer.

The chain uses TRBV5-5 and TRBJ2-7; D possibly corresponds to TRBD2 (6 bases). The germline CDR1 and CDR2 sequences are SGHKS and YYEKEE (reference sequence). The CDR3 spans 13 residues. The V gene lost 0 bases and the J gene lost 6 bases, with 10 bases spanning the gap. DNA of the CDR3: TGTGCCAGCAGCTTGGCGGAGGGCCTCGAGCAGTACTTC. Amino acids: CASSLAEGLEQYF.

This clonotype was counted only a few times. V gene TRBV3-1 combines with J gene TRBJ2-1; maybe TRBD2 (6 bases). Trimming cost V 4 bases and J 4 bases, with 14 bases left between them. CDR3 length: 15 amino acids. Germline CDR1 LGHDT, CDR2 YNNKEL (reference sequence). CDR3: CASSPLAIGYNEQFF. For the CDR3, the DNA is TGTGCCAGCAGCCCCCTAGCGATCGGGTACAATGAGCAGTTCTTC.

This clonotype came up many times. The chain joins TRBV5-4 to TRBJ1-2; maybe TRBD1 (5 bases). The CDR3 is made up of 13 amino acids. The ends were cut back, 1 base at V and 7 bases at J, with 11 bases in the middle. Germline assignment: CDR1 SGHNT and CDR2 YYREEE (reference sequence). The CDR3 nucleotides read TGTGCCAGCAGCTTGTCGGGGGAAACTGGCTACACCTTC. Amino acid sequence: CASSLSGETGYTF. The full variable domain, in which reference TRBV5-4 and TRBJ1-2 provide the parts outside the CDR3, is ETGVTQSPTHLIKTRGQQVTLRCSSQSGHNTVSWYQQALGQGPQFIFQYYREEENGRGNFPPRFSGLQFPNYSSELNVNALELDDSALYLCASSLSGETGYTFGSGTRLTVV.

In its sample, this clonotype was seen a few times. J is TRBJ2-2 and V is TRBV6-5; D unclear. The CDR3 runs to 16 residues. With 0 bases removed from V and 1 base from J, the gap between germline ends came to 9 bases. Germline V lookup: CDR1 MNHEY, CDR2 SVGAGI. The CDR3 sequence is CASSYSLWENTGELFF. The CDR3 DNA reads TGTGCCAGCAGTTACTCTTTGTGGGAGAACACCGGGGAGCTGTTTTTT.

This clonotype has ten or more counts. This chain joins TRBV5-1 and TRBJ2-1, with a possible D match to TRBD1 (6 bases). This CDR3 region has 14 residues. Trimming took off 4 bases at V and 2 bases at J, with 10 bases between the two ends. The germline V gene encodes CDR1 SGHRS and CDR2 YFSETQ. The CDR3, as DNA: TGCGCCAGCAGCATAGGACAGCCCTACAATGAGCAGTTCTTC. Protein product: CASSIGQPYNEQFF.

This clonotype showed up many times. The V and J genes are TRBV20-1 and TRBJ2-2; maybe TRBD1 (6 bases). The V gene lost 0 bases and the J gene lost 4 bases, with 9 bases spanning the gap. The CDR3 is 14 residues long. Germline lookup yields CDR1 DFQATT and CDR2 SNEGSKA (reference sequence). The CDR3 here is CSARERTATGELFF. The CDR3 nucleotides read TGCAGTGCTAGAGAAAGGACAGCCACCGGGGAGCTGTTTTTT.

This clonotype was picked up many times. DNA for the CDR3: TGTGCCATCAGCGATACAGGGGGCGAGCAGTACTTC. Its translation is CAISDTGGEQYF. This chain joins TRBV10-3 and TRBJ2-7; 8 bases are shared with TRBD1. With 6 bases clipped from V and 6 bases from J, the junction kept 4 bases outside the gene matches. This CDR3 has 12 amino acids. The V gene's germline CDR1 is ENHRY and CDR2 SYGVKD.

This clonotype was picked up many times. This chain links TRBV6-2 or TRBV6-3 with TRBJ1-5; D is uncertain. The CDR3 has 13 residues. Germline values: CDR1 MNHEY, CDR2 SVGEGT. V was clipped by 7 bases and J by 2 bases, with 9 bases between them. This chain's CDR3 is CASNVEGNQPQHF. The CDR3 DNA reads TGTGCCAGCAACGTCGAAGGCAATCAGCCCCAGCATTTT.

This clonotype appeared many times. This chain links TRBV12-3 or TRBV12-4 with TRBJ2-1; no clear D. The V gene lost 3 bases and the J gene lost 6 bases, with 15 bases spanning the gap. The CDR3 loop spans 15 amino acids. The chain's CDR3 is CASSFVFQVGNEQFF. CDR3 nucleotide sequence: TGTGCCAGCAGTTTTGTCTTCCAGGTGGGCAATGAGCAGTTCTTC.

This clonotype was counted ten times or more. This chain connects TRBV6-6 to TRBJ2-1, with no clear D. V shed 4 bases and J shed 8 bases, with 9 bases lying between them. The CDR3 covers 12 residues. Per germline, CDR1 MNHNY and CDR2 SVGAGI (reference sequence). The CDR3 sequence is CASSFWSDEQFF. The CDR3 bases are TGTGCCAGCAGTTTTTGGTCCGATGAGCAGTTCTTC.

This clonotype was detected only a few times. This chain uses TRBV9 with TRBJ2-7; TRBD1 might be the D (6 bases). Trimming took off 4 bases at V and 3 bases at J, with 17 bases between the two ends. This CDR3 has 15 amino acids. CDR1 and CDR2 from the germline V gene are SGDLS and YYNGEE. The CDR3 reads CASSSGHSGSYEQYF. The CDR3 DNA sequence: TGTGCCAGCAGCTCGGGACATTCAGGGAGCTACGAGCAGTACTTC.

This clonotype was seen at least ten times. The chain couples TRBV5-4 to TRBJ2-3; 7 positions match TRBD1. The germline V gene has CDR1 SGHNT and CDR2 YYREEE (reference sequence). The CDR3 is 17 residues long. The ends lost 0 bases at V and 0 bases at J; junction bases unmatched: 7. This CDR3 reads CASSLGLLGGSTDTQYF. The CDR3 coding sequence is TGTGCCAGCAGCTTGGGATTACTAGGGGGCAGCACAGATACGCAGTATTTT. Together with reference TRBV5-4 and TRBJ2-3, the CDR3 gives the full variable domain: ETGVTQSPTHLIKTRGQQVTLRCSSQSGHNTVSWYQQALGQGPQFIFQYYREEENGRGNFPPRFSGLQFPNYSSELNVNALELDDSALYLCASSLGLLGGSTDTQYFGPGTRLTVL.

This clonotype was seen only a few times. J is TRBJ2-1 and V is TRBV24-1; 14 bases are shared with TRBD2. CDR3 length: 19 amino acids. V trimming: 4 bases; J trimming: 7 bases; junction bases outside the gene matches: 14. Germline V gene sequence: CDR1 KGHDR, CDR2 SFDVKD. The CDR3 DNA is TGTGCCACCAGTGACAGATACTCCGGGACTAGCGGGAGAGTGAATGAGCAGTTCTTC. Its protein product is CATSDRYSGTSGRVNEQFF.

This clonotype occurred once. This rearrangement joins TRBV6-6 to TRBJ2-2; D is possibly TRBD1 (5 bases). The germline V and J ends were trimmed by 7 bases and 1 base, with 16 bases remaining between them. This CDR3 is 16 amino acids long. CDR1 is MNHNY, CDR2 SVGAGI, per germline (reference sequence). This CDR3 is CASKAFDSLNTGELFF. The CDR3, as DNA: TGTGCCAGCAAGGCCTTCGACAGCTTGAACACCGGGGAGCTGTTTTTT.

The sample holds many counts of this clonotype. The chain links TRBV4-1 to TRBJ2-7; the D is unclear. CDR3 length equals 14 residues. V lost 0 bases and J 3 bases, leaving 9 bases between the germline ends. The germline gives CDR1 MGHRA, CDR2 YSYEKL. CDR3 residues: CASSQEGFGYEQYF. In DNA form, the CDR3 reads TGCGCCAGCAGCCAAGAGGGGTTTGGCTACGAGCAGTACTTC.

This clonotype has a count of ten or more. The chain links TRBV9 to TRBJ2-1; 10 bases agree with TRBD2. The ends lost 0 bases at V and 9 bases at J; junction bases unmatched: 9. The V gene's germline CDR1 is SGDLS and CDR2 YYNGEE. This CDR3 has 16 amino acids. The CDR3 nucleotides read TGTGCCAGCAGCGTAGCAAGCGGGAGGGCCGGGAGTGAGCAGTTCTTC. Translated: CASSVASGRAGSEQFF. Full variable domain (rest looked up from reference TRBV9 and TRBJ2-1): DSGVTQTPKHLITATGQRVTLRCSPRSGDLSVYWYQQSLDQGLQFLIQYYNGEERAKGNILERFSAQQFPDLHSELNLSSLELGDSALYFCASSVASGRAGSEQFFGPGTRLTVL.

The sample holds many counts of this clonotype. The CDR3 here is CSARDAQGAHGYTF. The CDR3 coding sequence is TGCAGTGCTAGAGATGCCCAGGGGGCGCATGGCTACACCTTC. The gene calls are TRBV20-1 and TRBJ1-2; 8 nucleotides align to TRBD1. Germline V gives CDR1 DFQATT, CDR2 SNEGSKA (reference sequence). V shed 0 bases, J shed 6 bases, and the junction held 6 bases outside the gene matches. The CDR3 sequence is 14 residues long.